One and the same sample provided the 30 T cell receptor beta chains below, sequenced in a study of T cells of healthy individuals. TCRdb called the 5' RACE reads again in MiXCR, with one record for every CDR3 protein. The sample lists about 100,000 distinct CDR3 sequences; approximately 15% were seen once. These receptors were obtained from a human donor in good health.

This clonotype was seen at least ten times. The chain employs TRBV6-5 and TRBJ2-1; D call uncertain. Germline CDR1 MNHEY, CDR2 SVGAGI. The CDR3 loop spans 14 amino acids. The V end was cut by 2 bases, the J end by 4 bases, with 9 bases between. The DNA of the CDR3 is TGTGCCAGCAGTTACCACGGACGGTACAATGAGCAGTTCTTC. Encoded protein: CASSYHGRYNEQFF.

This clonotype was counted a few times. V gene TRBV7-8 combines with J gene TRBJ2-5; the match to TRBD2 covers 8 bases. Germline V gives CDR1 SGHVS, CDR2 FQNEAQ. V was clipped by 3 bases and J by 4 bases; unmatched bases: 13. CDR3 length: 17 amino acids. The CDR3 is CASSLKSDGRVRETQYF. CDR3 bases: TGTGCCAGCAGCTTGAAGTCAGACGGGAGGGTCCGAGAGACCCAGTACTTC.

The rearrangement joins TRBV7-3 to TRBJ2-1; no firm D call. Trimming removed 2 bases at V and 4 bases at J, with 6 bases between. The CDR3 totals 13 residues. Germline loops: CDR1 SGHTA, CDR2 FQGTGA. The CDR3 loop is CASSLALYNEQFF. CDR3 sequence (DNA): TGTGCCAGCAGCTTAGCCCTTTACAATGAGCAGTTCTTC.

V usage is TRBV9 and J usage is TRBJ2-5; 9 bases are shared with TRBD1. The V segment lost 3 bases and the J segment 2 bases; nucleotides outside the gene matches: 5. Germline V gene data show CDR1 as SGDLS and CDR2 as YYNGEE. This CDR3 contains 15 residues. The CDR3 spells CASSGGTGRQETQYF. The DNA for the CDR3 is TGTGCCAGCAGCGGCGGGACAGGGAGGCAAGAGACCCAGTACTTC.

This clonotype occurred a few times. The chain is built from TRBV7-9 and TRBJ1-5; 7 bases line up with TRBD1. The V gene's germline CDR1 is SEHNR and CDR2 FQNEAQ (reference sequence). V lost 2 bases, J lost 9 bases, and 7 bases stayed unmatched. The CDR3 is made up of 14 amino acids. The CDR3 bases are TGTGCCAGCAGCTTACCGACAGGGCAAGGGCCCCAGCATTTT. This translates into CASSLPTGQGPQHF.

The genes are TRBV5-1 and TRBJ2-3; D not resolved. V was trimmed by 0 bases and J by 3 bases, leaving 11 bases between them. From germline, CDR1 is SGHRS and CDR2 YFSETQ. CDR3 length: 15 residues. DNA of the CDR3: TGCGCCAGCAGCTTGGACGTGGGCAGGACAGATACGCAGTATTTT. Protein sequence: CASSLDVGRTDTQYF.

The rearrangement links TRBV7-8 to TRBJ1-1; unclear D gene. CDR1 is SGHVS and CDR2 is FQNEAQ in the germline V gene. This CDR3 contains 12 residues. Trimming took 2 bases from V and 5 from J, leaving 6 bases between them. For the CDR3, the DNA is TGTGCCAGCAGCTTAAAGATTACTGAAGCTTTCTTT. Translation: CASSLKITEAFF.

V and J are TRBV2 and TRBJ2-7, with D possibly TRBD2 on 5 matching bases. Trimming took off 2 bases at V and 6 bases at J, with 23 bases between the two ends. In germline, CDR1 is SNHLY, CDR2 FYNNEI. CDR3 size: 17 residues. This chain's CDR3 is CASSEMGSTRGWGEQYF. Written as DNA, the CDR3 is TGTGCCAGCAGTGAAATGGGATCGACCCGGGGATGGGGCGAGCAGTACTTC. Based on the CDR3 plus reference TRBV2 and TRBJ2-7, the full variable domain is EPEVTQTPSHQVTQMGQEVILRCVPISNHLYFYWYRQILGQKVEFLVSFYNNEISEKSEIFDDQFSVERPDGSNFTLKIRSTKLEDSAMYFCASSEMGSTRGWGEQYFGPGTRLTVT.

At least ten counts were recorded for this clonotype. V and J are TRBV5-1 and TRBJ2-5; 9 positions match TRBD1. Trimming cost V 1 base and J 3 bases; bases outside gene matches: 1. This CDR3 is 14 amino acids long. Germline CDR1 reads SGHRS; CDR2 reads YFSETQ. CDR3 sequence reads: CASSLRTGEETQYF. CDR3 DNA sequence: TGCGCCAGCAGCTTGAGGACAGGGGAAGAGACCCAGTACTTC. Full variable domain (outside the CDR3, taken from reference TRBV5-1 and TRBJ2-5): KAGVTQTPRYLIKTRGQQVTLSCSPISGHRSVSWYQQTPGQGLQFLFEYFSETQRNKGNFPGRFSGRQFSNSRSEMNVSTLELGDSALYLCASSLRTGEETQYFGPGTRLLVL.

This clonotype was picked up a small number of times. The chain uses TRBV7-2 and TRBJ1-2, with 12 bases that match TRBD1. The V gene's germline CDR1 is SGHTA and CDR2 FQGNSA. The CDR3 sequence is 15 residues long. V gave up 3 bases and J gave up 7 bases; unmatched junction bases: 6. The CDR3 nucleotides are TGTGCCAGCAGCTTGGGGGGACAGGGGGCGGGTGGCTACACCTTC. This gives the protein CASSLGGQGAGGYTF.

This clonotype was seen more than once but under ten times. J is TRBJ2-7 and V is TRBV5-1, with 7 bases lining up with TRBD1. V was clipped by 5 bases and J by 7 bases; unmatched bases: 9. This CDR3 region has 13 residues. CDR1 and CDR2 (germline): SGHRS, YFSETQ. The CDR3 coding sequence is TGCGCCAGCAGTTCTGGACAGGACGTGGAGCAGTACTTC. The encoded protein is CASSSGQDVEQYF.

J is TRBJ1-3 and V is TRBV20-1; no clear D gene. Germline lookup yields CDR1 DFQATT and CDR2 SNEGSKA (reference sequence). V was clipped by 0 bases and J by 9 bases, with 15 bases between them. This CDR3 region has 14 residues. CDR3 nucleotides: TGCAGTGCTAGAGATCCTCCTTTCGGAGGCACCATATATTTT. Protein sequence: CSARDPPFGGTIYF.

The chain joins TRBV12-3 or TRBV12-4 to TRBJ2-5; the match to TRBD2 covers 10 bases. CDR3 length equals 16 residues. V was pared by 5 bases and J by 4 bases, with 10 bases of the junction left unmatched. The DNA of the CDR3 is TGTGCCAGCAGTCCCCAACTAGCGGGGCTAGGAGAGACCCAGTACTTC. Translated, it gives CASSPQLAGLGETQYF.

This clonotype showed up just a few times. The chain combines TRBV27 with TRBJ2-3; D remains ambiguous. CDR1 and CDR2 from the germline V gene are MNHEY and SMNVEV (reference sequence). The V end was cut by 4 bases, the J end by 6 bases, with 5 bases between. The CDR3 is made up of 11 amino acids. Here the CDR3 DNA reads TGTGCCAGCAGTTATCTTGATACGCAGTATTTT. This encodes CASSYLDTQYF.

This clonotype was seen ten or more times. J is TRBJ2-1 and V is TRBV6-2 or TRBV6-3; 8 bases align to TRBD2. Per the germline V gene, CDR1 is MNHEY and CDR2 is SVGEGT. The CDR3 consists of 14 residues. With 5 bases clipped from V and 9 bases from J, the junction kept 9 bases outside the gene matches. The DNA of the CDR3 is TGTGCCAGCAGTGTATACGGGGGGGTAGGTGAGCAGTTCTTC. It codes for CASSVYGGVGEQFF.

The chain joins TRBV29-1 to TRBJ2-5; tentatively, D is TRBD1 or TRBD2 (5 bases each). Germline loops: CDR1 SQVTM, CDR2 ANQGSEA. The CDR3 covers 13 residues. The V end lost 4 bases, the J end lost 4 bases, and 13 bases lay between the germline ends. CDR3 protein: CSVAMGDLETQYF. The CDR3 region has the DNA TGCAGCGTTGCCATGGGGGATCTAGAGACCCAGTACTTC.

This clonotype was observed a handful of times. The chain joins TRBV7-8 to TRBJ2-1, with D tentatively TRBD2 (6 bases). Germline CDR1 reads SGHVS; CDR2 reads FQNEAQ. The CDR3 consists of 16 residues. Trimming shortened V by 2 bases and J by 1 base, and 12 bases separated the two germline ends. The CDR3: CASSLSGSGSYNEQFF. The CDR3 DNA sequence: TGTGCCAGCAGCTTATCGGGTAGCGGATCCTACAATGAGCAGTTCTTC.

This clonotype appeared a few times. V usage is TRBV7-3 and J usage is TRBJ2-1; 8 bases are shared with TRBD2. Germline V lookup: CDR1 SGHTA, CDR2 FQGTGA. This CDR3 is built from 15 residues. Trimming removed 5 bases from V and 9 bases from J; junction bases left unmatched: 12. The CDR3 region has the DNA TGTGCCAGCAGCAAATTAGCGGGAAACTCAGTTGAGCAGTTCTTC. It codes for CASSKLAGNSVEQFF.

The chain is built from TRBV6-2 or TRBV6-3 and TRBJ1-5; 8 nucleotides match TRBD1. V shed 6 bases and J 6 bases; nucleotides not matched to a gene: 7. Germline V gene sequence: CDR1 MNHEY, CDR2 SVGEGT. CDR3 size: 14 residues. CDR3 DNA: TGTGCCAGCAGCCCAGGACAGGGAAGTCAGCCCCAGCATTTT. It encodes CASSPGQGSQPQHF.

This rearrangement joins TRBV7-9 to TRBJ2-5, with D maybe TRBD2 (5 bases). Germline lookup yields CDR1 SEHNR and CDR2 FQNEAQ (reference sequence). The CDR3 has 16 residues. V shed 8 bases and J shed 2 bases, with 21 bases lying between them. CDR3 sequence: CASPPVYREGQETQYF. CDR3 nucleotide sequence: TGTGCCAGCCCCCCCGTTTACAGAGAGGGTCAAGAGACCCAGTACTTC.

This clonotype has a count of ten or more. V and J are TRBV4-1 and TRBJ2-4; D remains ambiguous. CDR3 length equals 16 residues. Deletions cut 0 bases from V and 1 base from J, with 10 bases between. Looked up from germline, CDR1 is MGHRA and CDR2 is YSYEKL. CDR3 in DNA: TGCGCCAGCAGCCAAGAACCCTGGCCCGCCAAAAACATTCAGTACTTC. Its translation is CASSQEPWPAKNIQYF.

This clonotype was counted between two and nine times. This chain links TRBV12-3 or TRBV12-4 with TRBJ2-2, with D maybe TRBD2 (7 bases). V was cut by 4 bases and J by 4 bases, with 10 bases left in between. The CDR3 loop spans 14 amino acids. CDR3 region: CASSSGGPTGELFF. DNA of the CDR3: TGTGCCAGCAGTTCCGGGGGGCCCACCGGGGAGCTGTTTTTT.

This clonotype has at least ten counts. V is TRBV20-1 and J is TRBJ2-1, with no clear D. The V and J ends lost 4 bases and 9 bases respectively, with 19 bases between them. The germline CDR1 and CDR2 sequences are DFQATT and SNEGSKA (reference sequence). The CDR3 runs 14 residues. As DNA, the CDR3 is TGCAGTGCTATTCGGCGGACCGCCGGTGGTGAGCAGTTCTTC. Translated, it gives CSAIRRTAGGEQFF.

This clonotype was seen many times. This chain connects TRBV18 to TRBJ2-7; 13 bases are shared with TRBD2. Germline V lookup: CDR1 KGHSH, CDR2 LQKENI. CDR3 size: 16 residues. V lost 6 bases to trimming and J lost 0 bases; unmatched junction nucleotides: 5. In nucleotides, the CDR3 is TGTGCCAGCTCCTTGGGACTAGCGGGAACCTCCTACGAGCAGTACTTC. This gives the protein CASSLGLAGTSYEQYF.

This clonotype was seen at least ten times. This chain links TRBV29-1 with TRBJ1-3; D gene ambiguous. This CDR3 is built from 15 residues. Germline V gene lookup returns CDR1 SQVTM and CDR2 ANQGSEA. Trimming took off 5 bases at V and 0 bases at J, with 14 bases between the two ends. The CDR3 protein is CSVREGTNSGNTIYF. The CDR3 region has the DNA TGCAGCGTTCGTGAGGGCACAAACTCTGGAAACACCATATATTTT. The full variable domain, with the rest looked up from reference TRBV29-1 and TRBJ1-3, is SAVISQKPSRDICQRGTSLTIQCQVDSQVTMMFWYRQQPGQSLTLIATANQGSEATYESGFVIDKFPISRPNLTFSTLTVSNMSPEDSSIYLCSVREGTNSGNTIYFGEGSWLTVV.

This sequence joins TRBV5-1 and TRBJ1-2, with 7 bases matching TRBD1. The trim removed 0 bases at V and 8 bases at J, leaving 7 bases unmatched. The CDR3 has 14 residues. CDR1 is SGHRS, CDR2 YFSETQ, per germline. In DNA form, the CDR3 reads TGCGCCAGCAGCTTGGAGACAGGGTCTGGCGGCTACACCTTC. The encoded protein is CASSLETGSGGYTF.

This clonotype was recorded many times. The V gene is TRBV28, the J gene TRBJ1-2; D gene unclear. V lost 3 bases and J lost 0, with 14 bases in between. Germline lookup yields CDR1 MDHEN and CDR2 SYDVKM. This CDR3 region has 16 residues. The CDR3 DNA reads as TGTGCCAGCAGTTTCCGCCTGTCGGATACTAACTATGGCTACACCTTC. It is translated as CASSFRLSDTNYGYTF.

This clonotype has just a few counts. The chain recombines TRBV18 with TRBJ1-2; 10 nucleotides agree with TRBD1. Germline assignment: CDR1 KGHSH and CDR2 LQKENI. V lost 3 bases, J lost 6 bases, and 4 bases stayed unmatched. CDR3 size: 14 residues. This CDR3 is CASSPRQGADGYTF. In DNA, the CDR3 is TGTGCCAGCTCACCCCGACAGGGGGCTGATGGCTACACCTTC. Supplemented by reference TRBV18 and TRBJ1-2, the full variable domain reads NAGVMQNPRHLVRRRGQEARLRCSPMKGHSHVYWYRQLPEEGLKFMVYLQKENIIDESGMPKERFSAEFPKEGPSILRIQQVVRGDSAAYFCASSPRQGADGYTFGSGTRLTVV.

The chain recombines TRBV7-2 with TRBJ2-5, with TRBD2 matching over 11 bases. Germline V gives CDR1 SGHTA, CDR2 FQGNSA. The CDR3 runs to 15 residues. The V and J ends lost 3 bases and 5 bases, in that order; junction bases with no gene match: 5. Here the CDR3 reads CASSLGLAERETQYF. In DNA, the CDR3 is TGTGCCAGCAGCTTGGGACTAGCGGAAAGGGAGACCCAGTACTTC.

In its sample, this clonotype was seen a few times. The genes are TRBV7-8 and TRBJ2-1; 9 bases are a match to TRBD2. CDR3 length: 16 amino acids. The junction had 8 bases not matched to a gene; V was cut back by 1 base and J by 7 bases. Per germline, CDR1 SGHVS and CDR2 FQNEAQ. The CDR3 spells CASSLDAGGRANEQFF. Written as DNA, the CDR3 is TGTGCCAGCAGCTTAGATGCGGGGGGGCGTGCGAATGAGCAGTTCTTC.